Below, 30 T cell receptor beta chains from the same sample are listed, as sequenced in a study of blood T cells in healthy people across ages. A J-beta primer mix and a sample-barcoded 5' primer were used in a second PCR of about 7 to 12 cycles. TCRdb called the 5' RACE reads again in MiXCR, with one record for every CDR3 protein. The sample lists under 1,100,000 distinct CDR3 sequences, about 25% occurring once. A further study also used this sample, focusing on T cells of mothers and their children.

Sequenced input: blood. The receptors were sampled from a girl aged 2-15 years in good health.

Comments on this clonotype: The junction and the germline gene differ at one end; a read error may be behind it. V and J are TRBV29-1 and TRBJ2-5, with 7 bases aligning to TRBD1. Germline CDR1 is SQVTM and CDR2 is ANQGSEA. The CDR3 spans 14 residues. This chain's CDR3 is CSAEQGTGQETQYF. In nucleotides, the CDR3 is TGCAGCGCTGAACAGGGGACGGGCCAAGAGACCCAGTACTTC.

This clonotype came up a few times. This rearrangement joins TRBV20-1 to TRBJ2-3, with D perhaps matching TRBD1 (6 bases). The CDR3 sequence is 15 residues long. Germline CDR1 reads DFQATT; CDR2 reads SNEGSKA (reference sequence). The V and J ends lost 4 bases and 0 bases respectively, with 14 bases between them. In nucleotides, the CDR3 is TGCAGTGCTACACAGGGAAGTGTTAGCACAGATACGCAGTATTTT. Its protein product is CSATQGSVSTDTQYF.

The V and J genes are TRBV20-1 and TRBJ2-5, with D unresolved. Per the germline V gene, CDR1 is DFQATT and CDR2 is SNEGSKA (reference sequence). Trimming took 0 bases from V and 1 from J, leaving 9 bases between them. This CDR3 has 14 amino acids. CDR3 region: CSARDRVLQETQYF. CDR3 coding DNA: TGCAGTGCTAGAGATCGGGTACTCCAAGAGACCCAGTACTTC.

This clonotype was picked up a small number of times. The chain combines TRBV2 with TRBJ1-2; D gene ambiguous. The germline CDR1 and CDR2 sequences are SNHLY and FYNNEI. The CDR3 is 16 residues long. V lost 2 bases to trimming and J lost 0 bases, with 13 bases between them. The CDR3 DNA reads TGTGCCAGCAGTGAACATTGGTCAGCGGCTAACTATGGCTACACCTTC. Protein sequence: CASSEHWSAANYGYTF.

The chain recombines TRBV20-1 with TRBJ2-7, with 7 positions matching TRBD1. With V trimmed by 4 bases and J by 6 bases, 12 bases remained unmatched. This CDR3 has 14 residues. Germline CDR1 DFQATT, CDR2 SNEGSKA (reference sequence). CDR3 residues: CSAIHQPGGSEQYF. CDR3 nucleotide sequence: TGCAGTGCTATTCACCAGCCAGGGGGTAGCGAGCAGTACTTC.

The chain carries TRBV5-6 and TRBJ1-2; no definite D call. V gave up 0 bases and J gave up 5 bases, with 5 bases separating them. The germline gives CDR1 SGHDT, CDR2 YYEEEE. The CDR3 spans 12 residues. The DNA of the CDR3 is TGTGCCAGCAGCTTGGTCTTATATGGCTACACCTTC. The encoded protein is CASSLVLYGYTF.

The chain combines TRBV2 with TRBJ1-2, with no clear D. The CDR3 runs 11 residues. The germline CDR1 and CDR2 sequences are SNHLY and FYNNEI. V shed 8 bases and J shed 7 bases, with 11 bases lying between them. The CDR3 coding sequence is TGTGCCAGCGCGACCATAGGTGGCTACACCTTC. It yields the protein CASATIGGYTF.

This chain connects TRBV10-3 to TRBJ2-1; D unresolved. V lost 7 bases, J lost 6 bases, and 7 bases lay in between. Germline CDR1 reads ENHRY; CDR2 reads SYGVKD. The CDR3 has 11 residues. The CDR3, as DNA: TGTGCCATCAAAACTTCCAATGAGCAGTTCTTC. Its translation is CAIKTSNEQFF.

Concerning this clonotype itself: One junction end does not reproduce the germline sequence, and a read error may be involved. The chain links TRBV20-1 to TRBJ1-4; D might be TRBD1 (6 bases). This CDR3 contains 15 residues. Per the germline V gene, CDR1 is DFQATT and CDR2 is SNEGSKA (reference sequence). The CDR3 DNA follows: TGCAGTGCTAGAGATTACAGGGAAGGAAACGAAAAACTGTTATTT. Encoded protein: CSARDYREGNEKLLF.

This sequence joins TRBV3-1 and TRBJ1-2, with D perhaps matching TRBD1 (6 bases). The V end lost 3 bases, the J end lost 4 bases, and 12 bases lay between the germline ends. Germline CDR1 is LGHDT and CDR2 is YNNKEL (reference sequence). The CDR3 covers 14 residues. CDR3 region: CASSHGTTLYGYTF. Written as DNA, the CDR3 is TGTGCCAGCAGCCACGGGACAACCCTCTATGGCTACACCTTC.

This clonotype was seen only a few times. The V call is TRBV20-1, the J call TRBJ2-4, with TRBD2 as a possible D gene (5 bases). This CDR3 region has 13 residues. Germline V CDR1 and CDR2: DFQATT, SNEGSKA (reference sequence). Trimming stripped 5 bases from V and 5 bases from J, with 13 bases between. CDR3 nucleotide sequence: TGCAGTGCTCCTTCCTACGGGGAAAACATTCAGTACTTC. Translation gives CSAPSYGENIQYF.

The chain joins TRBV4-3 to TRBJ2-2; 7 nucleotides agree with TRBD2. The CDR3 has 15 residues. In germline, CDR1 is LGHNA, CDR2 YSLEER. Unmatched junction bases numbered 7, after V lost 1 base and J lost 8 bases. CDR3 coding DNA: TGCGCCAGCAGCCAAGCCGGAGCGGGGATGGGGGAGCTGTTTTTT. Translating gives CASSQAGAGMGELFF.

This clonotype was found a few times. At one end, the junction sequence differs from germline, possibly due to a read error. The chain's CDR3 is CASQRDSSGNTIYF. The CDR3 coding sequence is TGTGCCAGCCAACGGGACAGCTCTGGAAACACTATATATTTT. The chain recombines TRBV18 with TRBJ1-3, with 7 bases matching TRBD1. The CDR3 runs 14 residues. Germline CDR1 reads KGHSH; CDR2 reads LQKENI.

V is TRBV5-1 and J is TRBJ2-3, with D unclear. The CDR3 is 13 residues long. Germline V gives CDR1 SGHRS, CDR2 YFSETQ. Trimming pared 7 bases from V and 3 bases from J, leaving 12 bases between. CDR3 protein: CASHDLGTDTQYF. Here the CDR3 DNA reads TGCGCCAGCCACGACTTGGGAACAGATACGCAGTATTTT.

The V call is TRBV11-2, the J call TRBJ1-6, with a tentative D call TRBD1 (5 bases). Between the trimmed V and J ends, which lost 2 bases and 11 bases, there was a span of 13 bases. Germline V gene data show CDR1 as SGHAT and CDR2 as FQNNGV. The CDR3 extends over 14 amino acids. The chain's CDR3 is CASSLTSGNAPLHF. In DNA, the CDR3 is TGTGCCAGCAGCTTAACATCAGGGAACGCACCCCTCCACTTT.

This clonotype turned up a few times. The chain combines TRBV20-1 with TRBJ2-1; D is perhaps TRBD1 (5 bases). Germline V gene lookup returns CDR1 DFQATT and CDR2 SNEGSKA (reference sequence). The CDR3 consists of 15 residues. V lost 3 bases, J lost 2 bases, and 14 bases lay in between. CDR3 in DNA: TGCAGTGCTAGGGGGCGATCCCATCCCTACAATGAGCAGTTCTTC. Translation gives CSARGRSHPYNEQFF.

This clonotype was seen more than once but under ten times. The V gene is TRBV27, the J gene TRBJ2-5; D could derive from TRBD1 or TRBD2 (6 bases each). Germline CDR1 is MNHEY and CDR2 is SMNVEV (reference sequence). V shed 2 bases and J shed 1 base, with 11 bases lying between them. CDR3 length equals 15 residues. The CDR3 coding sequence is TGTGCCAGCAGTTTAGAACCGGGGGCCCAAGAGACCCAGTACTTC. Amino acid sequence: CASSLEPGAQETQYF.

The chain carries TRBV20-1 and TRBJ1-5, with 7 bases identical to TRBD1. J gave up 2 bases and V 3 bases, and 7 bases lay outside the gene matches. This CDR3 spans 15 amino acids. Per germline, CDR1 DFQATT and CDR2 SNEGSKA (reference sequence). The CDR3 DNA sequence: TGCAGTGCTAGCAGTCGAGGGGGCGGCAATCAGCCCCAGCATTTT. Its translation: CSASSRGGGNQPQHF.

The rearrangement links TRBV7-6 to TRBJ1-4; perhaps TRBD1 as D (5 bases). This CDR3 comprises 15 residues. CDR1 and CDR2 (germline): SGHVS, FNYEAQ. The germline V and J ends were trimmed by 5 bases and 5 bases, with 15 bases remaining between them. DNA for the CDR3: TGTGCCAGCAGCCAGCTCCGGGACCTGAATGAAAAACTGTTTTTT. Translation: CASSQLRDLNEKLFF.

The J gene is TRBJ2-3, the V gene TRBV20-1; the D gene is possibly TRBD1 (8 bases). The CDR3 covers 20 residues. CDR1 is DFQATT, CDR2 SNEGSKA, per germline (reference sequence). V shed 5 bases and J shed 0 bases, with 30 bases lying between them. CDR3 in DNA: TGCAGTGCTTGGGGGGGGAGGAGGCAGGGGGCGATGGAAAGCACAGATACGCAGTATTTT. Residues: CSAWGGRRQGAMESTDTQYF.

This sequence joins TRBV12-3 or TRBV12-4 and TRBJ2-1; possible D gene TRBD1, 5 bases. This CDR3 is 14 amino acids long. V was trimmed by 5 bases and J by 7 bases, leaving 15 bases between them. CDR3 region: CASSPGPDKNEQFF. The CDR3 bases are TGTGCCAGCAGTCCTGGACCGGACAAAAATGAGCAGTTCTTC.

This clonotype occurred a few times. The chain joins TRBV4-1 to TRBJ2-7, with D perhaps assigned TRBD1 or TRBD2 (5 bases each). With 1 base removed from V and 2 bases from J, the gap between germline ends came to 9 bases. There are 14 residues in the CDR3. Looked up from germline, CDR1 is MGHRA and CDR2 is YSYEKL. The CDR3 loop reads CASSQVGTPYEQYF. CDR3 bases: TGCGCCAGCAGCCAAGTCGGGACCCCCTACGAGCAGTACTTC.

This chain's CDR3 is CASSLLGIPQETQYF. The CDR3 region has the DNA TGCGCCAGCAGCCTACTCGGGATACCTCAAGAGACCCAGTACTTC. The chain employs TRBV5-1 and TRBJ2-5; weak D call: TRBD2 (5 bases). The CDR3 runs to 15 residues. CDR1 and CDR2 (germline): SGHRS, YFSETQ. Trimming shortened V by 4 bases and J by 2 bases, and 15 bases separated the two germline ends.

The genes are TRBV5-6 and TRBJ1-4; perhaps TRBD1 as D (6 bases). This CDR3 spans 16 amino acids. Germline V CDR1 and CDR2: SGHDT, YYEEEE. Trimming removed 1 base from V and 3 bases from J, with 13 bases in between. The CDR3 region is CASSLPQGTPNEKLFF. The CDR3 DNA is TGTGCCAGCAGCTTGCCGCAGGGGACACCTAATGAAAAACTGTTTTTT.

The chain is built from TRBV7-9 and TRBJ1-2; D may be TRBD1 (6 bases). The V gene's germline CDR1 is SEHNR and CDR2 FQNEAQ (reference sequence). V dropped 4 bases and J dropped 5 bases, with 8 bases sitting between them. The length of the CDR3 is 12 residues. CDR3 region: CASSSGEYGYTF. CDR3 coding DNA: TGTGCCAGCAGCTCAGGGGAATATGGCTACACCTTC.

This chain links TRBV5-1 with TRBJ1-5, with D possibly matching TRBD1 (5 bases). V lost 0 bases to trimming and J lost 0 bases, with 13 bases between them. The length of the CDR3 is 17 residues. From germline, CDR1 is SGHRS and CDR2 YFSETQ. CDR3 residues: CASSLGSGDFSNQPQHF. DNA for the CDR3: TGCGCCAGCAGCTTGGGTTCCGGGGACTTTAGCAATCAGCCCCAGCATTTT.

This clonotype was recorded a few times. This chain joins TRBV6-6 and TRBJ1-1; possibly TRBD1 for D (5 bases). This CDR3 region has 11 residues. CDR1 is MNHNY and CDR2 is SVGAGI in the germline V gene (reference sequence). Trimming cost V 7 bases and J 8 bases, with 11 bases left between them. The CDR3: CASTSRGEAFF. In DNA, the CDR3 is TGTGCCAGCACCTCACGGGGCGAAGCTTTCTTT.

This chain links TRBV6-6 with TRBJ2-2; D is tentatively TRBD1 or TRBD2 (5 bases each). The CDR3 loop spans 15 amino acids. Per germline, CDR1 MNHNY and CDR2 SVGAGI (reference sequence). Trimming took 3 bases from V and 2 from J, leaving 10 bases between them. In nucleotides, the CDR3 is TGTGCCAGCAGTTATAACGGGGACAACACCGGGGAGCTGTTTTTT. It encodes CASSYNGDNTGELFF.

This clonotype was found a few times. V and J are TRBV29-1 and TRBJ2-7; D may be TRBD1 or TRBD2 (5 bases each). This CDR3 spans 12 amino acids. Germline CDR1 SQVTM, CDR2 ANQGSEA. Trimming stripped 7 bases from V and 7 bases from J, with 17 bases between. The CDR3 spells CSGWDGTWEQYF. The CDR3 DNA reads TGCAGCGGATGGGACGGCACCTGGGAGCAGTACTTC.

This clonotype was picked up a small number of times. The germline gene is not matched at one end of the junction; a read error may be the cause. The DNA for the CDR3 is TGTGCCAACAGCCAAGTGGACAGCTACAATGAGCAGTTCTTC. Amino acid sequence: CANSQVDSYNEQFF. V gene TRBV3-1 combines with J gene TRBJ2-5, with a weak D call TRBD1 (6 bases). The last part of the DNA fits TRBJ2-1 better; the J call may be wrong. In germline, CDR1 is LGHDT, CDR2 YNNKEL (reference sequence). The CDR3 sequence is 14 residues long.